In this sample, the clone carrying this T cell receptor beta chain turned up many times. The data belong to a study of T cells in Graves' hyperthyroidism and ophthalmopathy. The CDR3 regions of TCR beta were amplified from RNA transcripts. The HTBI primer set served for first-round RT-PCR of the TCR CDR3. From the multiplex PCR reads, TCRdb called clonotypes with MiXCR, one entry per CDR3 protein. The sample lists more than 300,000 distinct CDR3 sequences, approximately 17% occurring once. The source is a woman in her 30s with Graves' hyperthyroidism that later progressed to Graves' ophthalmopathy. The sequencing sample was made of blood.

Here the CDR3 DNA reads TGTGCCAGCACCGAGGGGGCAGGTTGGTCAGCTTTACAAGAGACCCAGTACTTC. As protein: CASTEGAGWSALQETQYF. The chain links TRBV28 to TRBJ2-5; 7 positions agree with TRBD1. CDR3 size: 18 residues. Germline V gives CDR1 MDHEN, CDR2 SYDVKM. J lost 2 bases, V lost 7 bases, and 19 bases had no gene match.